Below, one T cell receptor beta chain is given with its context. Its antigen is not identified. The data originate from a study of beta chain features in type 1 diabetes. Study-wide background: No patient-donor differences in age, gender, total cells or subset yield.

Study conclusions and caveats: Whatever favoring of shorter templates PCR might show would apply equally to patients and controls. A potential influence of HLA type upon TCRB rearrangement remained unresolved herein.

The CDR3 spans 14 residues. CDR1 and CDR2 from the germline V gene are MNHEY and SVGAGI. J was trimmed by 6 bases and V by 6 bases; bases with no gene match: 6. Isolated RNA was reverse transcribed in full, so expressed TCRB transcripts were sequenced. Using immunoSEQ multiplex PCR, the repertoire was profiled, and TCRdb retains in-frame clones only, with some absent. The sample shows over 500,000 clones, 15% to 19% of them seen only once. Sequencing was carried out using naive CD4+ T cells from blood. The sequence derives from a man aged 18 to 29 in good health. The J gene is TRBJ2-7, the V gene TRBV6-5; 12 bases line up with TRBD1. This CDR3 reads CASRMGQGASEQYF. The DNA for the CDR3 is TGTGCCAGCAGGATGGGACAGGGGGCATCCGAGCAGTACTTC.